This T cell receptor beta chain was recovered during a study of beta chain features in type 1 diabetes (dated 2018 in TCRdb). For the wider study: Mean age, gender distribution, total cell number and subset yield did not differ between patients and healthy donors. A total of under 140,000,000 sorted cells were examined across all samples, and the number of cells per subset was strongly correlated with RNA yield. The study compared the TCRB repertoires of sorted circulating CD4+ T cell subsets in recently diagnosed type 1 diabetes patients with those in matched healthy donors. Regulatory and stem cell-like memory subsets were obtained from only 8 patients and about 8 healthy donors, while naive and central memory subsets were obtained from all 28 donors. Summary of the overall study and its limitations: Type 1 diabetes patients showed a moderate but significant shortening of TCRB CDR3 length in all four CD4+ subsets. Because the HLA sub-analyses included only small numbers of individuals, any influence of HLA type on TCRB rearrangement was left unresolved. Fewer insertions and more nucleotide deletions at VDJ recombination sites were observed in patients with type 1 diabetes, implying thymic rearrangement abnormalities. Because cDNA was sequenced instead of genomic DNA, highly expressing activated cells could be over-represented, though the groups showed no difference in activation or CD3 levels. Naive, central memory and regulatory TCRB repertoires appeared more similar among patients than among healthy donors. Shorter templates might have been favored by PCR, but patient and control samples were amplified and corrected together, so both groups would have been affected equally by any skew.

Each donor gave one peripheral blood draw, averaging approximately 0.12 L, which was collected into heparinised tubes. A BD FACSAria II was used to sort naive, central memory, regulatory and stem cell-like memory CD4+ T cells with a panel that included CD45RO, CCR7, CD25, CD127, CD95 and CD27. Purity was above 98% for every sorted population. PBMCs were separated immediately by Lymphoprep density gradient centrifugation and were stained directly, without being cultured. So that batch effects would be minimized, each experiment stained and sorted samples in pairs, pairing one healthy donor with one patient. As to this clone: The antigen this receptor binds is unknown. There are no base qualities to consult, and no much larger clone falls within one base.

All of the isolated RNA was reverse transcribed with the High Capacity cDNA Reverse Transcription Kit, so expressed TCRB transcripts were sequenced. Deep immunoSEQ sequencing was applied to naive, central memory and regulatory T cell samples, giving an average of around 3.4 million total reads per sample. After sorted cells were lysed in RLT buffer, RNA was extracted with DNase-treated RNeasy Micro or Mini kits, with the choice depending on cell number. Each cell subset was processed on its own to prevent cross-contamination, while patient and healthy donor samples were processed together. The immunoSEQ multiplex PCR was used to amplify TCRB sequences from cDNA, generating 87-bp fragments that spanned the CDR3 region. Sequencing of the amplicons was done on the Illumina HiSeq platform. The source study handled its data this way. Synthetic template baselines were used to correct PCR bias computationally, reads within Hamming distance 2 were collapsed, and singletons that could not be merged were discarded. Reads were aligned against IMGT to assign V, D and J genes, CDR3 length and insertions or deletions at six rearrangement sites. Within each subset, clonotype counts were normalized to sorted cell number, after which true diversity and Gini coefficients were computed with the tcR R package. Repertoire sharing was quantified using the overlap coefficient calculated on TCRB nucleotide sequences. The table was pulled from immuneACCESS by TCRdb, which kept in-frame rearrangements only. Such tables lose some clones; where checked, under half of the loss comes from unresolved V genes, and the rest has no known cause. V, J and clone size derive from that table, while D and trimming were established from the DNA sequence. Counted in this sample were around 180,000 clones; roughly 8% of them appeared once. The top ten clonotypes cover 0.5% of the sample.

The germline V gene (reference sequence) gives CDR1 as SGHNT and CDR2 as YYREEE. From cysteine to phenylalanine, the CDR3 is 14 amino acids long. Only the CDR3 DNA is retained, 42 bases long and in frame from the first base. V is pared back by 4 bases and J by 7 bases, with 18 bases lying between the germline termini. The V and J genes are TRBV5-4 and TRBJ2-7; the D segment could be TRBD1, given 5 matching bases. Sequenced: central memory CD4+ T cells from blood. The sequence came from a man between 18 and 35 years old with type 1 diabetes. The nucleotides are TGTGCCAGCAGCGGAACATCAGGTTCAGGGGAGCAGTACTTC. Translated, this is CASSGTSGSGEQYF.